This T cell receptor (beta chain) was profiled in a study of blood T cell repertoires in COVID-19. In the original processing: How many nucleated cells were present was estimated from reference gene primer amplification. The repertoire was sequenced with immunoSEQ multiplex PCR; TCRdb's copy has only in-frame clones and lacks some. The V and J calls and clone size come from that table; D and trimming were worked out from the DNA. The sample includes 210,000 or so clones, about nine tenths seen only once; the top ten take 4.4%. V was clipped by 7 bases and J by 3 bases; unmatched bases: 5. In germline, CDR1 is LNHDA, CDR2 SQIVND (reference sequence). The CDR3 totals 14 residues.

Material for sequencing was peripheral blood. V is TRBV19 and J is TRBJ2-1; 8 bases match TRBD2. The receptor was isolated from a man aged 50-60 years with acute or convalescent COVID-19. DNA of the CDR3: TGTGCCAGTAACCCCAGCGGGGGCTACAATGAGCAGTTCTTC. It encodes CASNPSGGYNEQFF.